The clone carrying this T cell receptor (beta chain) was found a few times. The data originate from a study of blood T cell repertoires in COVID-19. Study-wide background: Samples of COVID-19 (acute and convalescent) were obtained from the United States, Italy and Spain. Nucleic acid was either cDNA or gDNA, and it came from T cells, B-cell-depleted T cells, or PBMCs.

Per the original data handling: Amplification with reference gene primers provided the estimates of nucleated cell counts. Measured with immunoSEQ multiplex PCR; TCRdb has only the in-frame clones, and not every one. V, J and clone size reflect that table, while D and trimming were determined from the DNA. The sample contains about 21,000 clones, about four fifths of which appear only once. The germline V gene has CDR1 SNHLY and CDR2 FYNNEI. V lost 1 base and J 5 bases, leaving 5 bases between the germline ends. This CDR3 comprises 13 residues. This sequence originates from a human donor in a cohort sampled during active COVID-19. Sequencing input: peripheral blood. The gene calls are TRBV2 and TRBJ2-2; D is unclear. The CDR3 here is CASSEGLTGELFF. CDR3 nucleotide sequence: TGTGCCAGCAGTGAAGGTTTAACCGGGGAGCTGTTTTTT.